The present T cell receptor (beta chain) was sequenced within a study of blood T cell repertoires in COVID-19. As for the study in general: COVID-19 samples, acute and convalescent, were from the United States, Italy and Spain. Sources were T cells, B-cell-depleted T cells, or PBMCs; the material itself was cDNA or gDNA.

Sequencing used immunoSEQ multiplex PCR; TCRdb keeps in-frame clones, though not all of them. The profile shows over 100,000 clones, 65% to 85% of them singletons. The CDR3 totals 15 residues. Per the germline V gene, CDR1 is SNHLY and CDR2 is FYNNEI. With V trimmed by 4 bases and J by 10 bases, 10 bases remained unmatched. Recovered status in Cohort 3 required two negative PCRs, clearance, or symptom resolution. The specimen was PBMCs or T cells enriched from blood (not recorded which). The receptor's source is a woman aged 25 to 39 who had recovered from COVID-19. V usage is TRBV2 and J usage is TRBJ1-6; TRBD1 agrees at 7 bases. DNA for the CDR3: TGTGCCAGCAGTGCGCGACAGGGAGGTATATCACCCCTCCACTTT. Translation: CASSARQGGISPLHF.